This entry concerns a single T cell receptor beta chain. This record comes from a study of blood T cell repertoires in COVID-19. Study in general: The United States, Italy and Spain provided the acute and convalescent COVID-19 samples. T cells, B-cell-depleted T cells, or PBMCs provided the cDNA or gDNA that served as material.

Assay used: immunoSEQ multiplex PCR; TCRdb lists only in-frame clones, some missing. The table records about 52,000 clones, about 90% of them present only once. V lost 2 bases, J lost 3 bases, and 18 bases lay in between. The CDR3 has 17 residues. The germline CDR1 and CDR2 sequences are SGHVS and FNYEAQ. The specimen was peripheral blood. The chain combines TRBV7-6 with TRBJ2-3, with a tentative D call TRBD2 (7 bases). The TCR comes from a human donor in a cohort sampled during active COVID-19. CDR3 nucleotides: TGTGCCAGCAGCTTACCCCCGGGGGCGGGAGAGACAGATACGCAGTATTTT. Translated, it gives CASSLPPGAGETDTQYF.